This TCR beta chain was captured by sequencing in a study of T cells expressing NK-cell markers. Across the whole study: Serological testing identified seven of the eight sequenced donors as HCMV-seropositive and one as seronegative.

CDR3 size: 15 residues. Broader study findings: HCMV specificity of expanded NKG2C+ T cell clones remained unclear.

With the 5' RACE reads reprocessed, TCRdb shows one record per CDR3 protein and no DNA. This sample lists approximately 150,000 distinct CDR3 sequences; its ten largest clones have roughly 12%. As concerns this clonotype: Its specificity is unknown.

The specimen was blood T cells: a sorted CD56 or NKG2C T cell subset, CD4+ or CD8+ T cells, or bulk PBMC T cells (not recorded which). The clonotype was recovered from a man younger than 35 in good health. The V call is TRBV12-3 or TRBV12-4, the J call TRBJ2-1; TCRdb names TRBD2, which stays unverified in the absence of DNA. CDR3 amino acids: CASSLGLAAYNEQFF.